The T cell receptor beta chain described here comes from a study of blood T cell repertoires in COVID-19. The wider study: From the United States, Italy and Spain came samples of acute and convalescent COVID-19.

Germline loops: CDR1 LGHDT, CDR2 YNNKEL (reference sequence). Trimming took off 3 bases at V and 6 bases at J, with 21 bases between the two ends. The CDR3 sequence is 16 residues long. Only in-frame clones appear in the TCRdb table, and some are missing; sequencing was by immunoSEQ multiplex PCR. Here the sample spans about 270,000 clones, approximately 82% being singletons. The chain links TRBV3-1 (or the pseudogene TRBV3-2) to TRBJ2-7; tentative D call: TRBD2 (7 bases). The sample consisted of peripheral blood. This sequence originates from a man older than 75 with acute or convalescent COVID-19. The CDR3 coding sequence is TGTGCCAGCAGCCAGGATCTGTGGCGGGGGCGGAGCGAGCAGTACTTC. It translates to CASSQDLWRGRSEQYF.